This TCR beta chain appears in the sequencing data of a study of T-cell memory formation after mild COVID-19 (TCRdb year 2021). For context, the study as a whole: TCR sequence clusters from the two donors were largely donor specific. In a couple of donors, T-cell clones that expanded and contracted after mild COVID-19 were tracked by sequencing TCRalpha and TCRbeta repertoires over time. The cohort comprised two young, previously healthy adult volunteers, one female and one male. The investigation overall reported the following: Some responding clones were found in pre-infection memory, which suggests that pre-existing cross-reactive memory T cells took part in the SARS-CoV-2 response. Only a couple of mild cases were covered in the study, and larger cohorts including severe cases with pre-infection samples were considered necessary. Clones contracting from day 15 to 85 had balanced CD4/CD8 phenotypes, while a second wave expanding from day 15 to 37 was biased towards CD4+. Contracting CD4+ clones were found mainly in CM and EM memory subsets, while CD8+ clones were enriched in EMRA. The second-wave clones that peaked on day 37 were not confirmed to be SARS-CoV-2 specific.

Ficoll-Paque density gradient centrifugation was used to isolate PBMCs. In the case of this clonotype: The specificity of this receptor is unknown. No per-base quality is available; no much larger clone lies one base away.

CDR1 SGHRS and CDR2 YFSETQ are derived from the germline V gene. Deletion took 4 bases off V and 2 bases off J, with a span of 13 bases between the germline ends. Spanning cysteine to phenylalanine, the CDR3 consists of 14 amino acids. The only DNA kept is the CDR3, 42 bases in frame from the first base. Instrument used: Illumina NovaSeq 6000. TCRalpha and TCRbeta cDNA libraries were constructed by 5'RACE with constant-segment primers, with sample barcodes and unique molecular identifiers being introduced. RNA was extracted from every sample with Trizol reagent. Amplification of the libraries took two PCR steps, and the second step added a second sample barcode plus Illumina TruSeq adapters. The libraries were sequenced on an Illumina NovaSeq using 2 x 150 bp paired-end reads. The authors' pipeline ran thus. The reads were demultiplexed and collapsed into UMI-guided consensus sequences using migec v1.2.7. Using mixcr v2.1.11, UMI consensuses were aligned to TRA and TRB V and J templates and then assembled into clonotypes. Clonotypes were classified as expanded or contracted when called significant by both edgeR and NoisET, with noise models trained on biological replicates. For edgeR calls, the cutoffs were a false discovery rate-adjusted p below 0.01 and a log2 fold-change threshold of 1. As an exploratory analysis of dynamics, PCA with hierarchical clustering was applied to max-normalized trajectories of the 1000 most abundant clonotypes. Each responding clone was given a CD4 or CD8 phenotype based on the CD4+ and CD8+ repertoires, which had been sequenced separately. TCRdb cleaned the public reads at Q25 with fastp, built clones with MiXCR and kept in-frame beta chains. Merged by CDR3 protein, the rows form single entries marked with the most common genes and DNA. V and J calls and clone size were set by TCRdb, not the authors. The sample has roughly 400,000 distinct CDR3 sequences on record, around a sixth of them singletons. Together, the top ten hold roughly 21% of the sample.

The material sequenced was PBMCs or a T cell subset sorted from them (not recorded which). This receptor was obtained from a young man who had mild COVID-19 (a few samples of this study predate the infection). The sample titles of this study are shuffled in the database, so cell type and time point are left out; the donor was told from shared clones. The V and J genes are TRBV5-1 and TRBJ2-7; 6 matching bases give a weak D call of TRBD1. The CDR3 region has the sequence CASSPDRNTYEQYF. The DNA reads TGCGCCAGCAGCCCCGACAGGAATACCTACGAGCAGTACTTC. Reference TRBV5-1 and TRBJ2-7 genes cover what lies past the CDR3, so the full variable domain is KAGVTQTPRYLIKTRGQQVTLSCSPISGHRSVSWYQQTPGQGLQFLFEYFSETQRNKGNFPGRFSGRQFSNSRSEMNVSTLELGDSALYLCASSPDRNTYEQYFGPGTRLTVT.